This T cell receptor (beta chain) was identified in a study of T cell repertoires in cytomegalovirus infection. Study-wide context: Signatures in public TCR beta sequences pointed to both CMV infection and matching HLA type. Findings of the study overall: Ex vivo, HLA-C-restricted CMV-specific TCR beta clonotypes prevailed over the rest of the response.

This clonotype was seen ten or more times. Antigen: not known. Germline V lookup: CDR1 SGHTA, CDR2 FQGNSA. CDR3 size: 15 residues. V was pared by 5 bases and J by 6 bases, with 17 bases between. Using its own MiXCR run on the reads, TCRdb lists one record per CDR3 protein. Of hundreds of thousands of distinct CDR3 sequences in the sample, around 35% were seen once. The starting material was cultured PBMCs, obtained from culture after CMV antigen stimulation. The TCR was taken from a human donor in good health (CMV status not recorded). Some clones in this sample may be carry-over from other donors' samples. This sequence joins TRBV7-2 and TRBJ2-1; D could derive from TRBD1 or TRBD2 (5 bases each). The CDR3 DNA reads TGTGCCAGCAGCCAGGACACCTCGGGGCTCAATGAGCAGTTCTTC. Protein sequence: CASSQDTSGLNEQFF.